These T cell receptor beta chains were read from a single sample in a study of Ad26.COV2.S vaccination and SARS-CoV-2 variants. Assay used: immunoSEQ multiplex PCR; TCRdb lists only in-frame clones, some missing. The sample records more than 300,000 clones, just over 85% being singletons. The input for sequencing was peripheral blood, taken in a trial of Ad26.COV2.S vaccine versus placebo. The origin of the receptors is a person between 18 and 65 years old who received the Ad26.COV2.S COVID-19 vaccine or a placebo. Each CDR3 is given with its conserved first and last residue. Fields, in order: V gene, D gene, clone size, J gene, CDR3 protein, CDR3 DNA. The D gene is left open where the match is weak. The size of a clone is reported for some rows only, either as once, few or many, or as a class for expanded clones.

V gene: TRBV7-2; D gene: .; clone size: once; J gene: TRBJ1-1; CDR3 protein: CASSAQSPRGRQNTEAFF; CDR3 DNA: TGTGCCAGCAGCGCCCAAAGTCCGCGGGGGCGACAGAACACTGAAGCTTTCTTT
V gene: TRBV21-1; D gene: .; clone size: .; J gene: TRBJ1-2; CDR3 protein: CASSALQGANGYTF; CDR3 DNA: TGTGCCAGCAGCGCCTTACAGGGGGCAAATGGCTACACCTTC
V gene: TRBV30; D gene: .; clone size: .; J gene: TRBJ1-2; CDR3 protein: CAWSVQTVSGGGGYTF; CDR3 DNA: TGTGCCTGGAGTGTACAGACAGTGTCTGGGGGAGGTGGCTACACCTTC
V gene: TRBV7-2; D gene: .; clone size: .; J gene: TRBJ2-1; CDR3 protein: CASSRASSYNEQFF; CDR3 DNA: TGTGCCAGCAGCCGGGCGAGCTCCTACAATGAGCAGTTCTTC
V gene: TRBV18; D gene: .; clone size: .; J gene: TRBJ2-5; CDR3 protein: CASSPLATRAETQYF; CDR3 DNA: TGTGCCAGCTCACCACTCGCTACCAGGGCAGAGACCCAGTACTTC
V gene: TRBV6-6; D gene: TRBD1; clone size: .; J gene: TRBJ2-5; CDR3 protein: CASSYPERTGQETQYF; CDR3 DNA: TGTGCCAGCAGTTACCCGGAACGGACAGGGCAAGAGACCCAGTACTTC
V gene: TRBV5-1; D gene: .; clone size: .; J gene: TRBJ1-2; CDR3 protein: CASSFRTRF; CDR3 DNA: TGCGCCAGCAGCTTTCGTACCCGCTTC
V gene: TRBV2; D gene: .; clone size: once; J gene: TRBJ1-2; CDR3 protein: CASSKKGRSYGYTF; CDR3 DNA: TGTGCCAGCAGTAAAAAGGGACGAAGCTATGGCTACACCTTC
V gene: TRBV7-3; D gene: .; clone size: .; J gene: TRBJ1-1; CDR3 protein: CASSLMGTNTEAFF; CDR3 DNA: TGTGCCAGCAGCTTGATGGGAACGAACACTGAAGCTTTCTTT
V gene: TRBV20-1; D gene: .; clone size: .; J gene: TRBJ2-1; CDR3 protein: CSASGTNEQFF; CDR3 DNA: TGCAGTGCTTCCGGGACAAATGAGCAGTTCTTC
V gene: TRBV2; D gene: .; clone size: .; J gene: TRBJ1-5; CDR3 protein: CASSEAGRVNQPQHF; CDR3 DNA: TGTGCCAGCAGTGAAGCGGGACGGGTCAATCAGCCCCAGCATTTT
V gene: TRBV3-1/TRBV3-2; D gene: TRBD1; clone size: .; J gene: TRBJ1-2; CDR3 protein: CASSHGTGISYGYTF; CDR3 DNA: TGTGCCAGCAGCCATGGGACAGGGATATCCTATGGCTACACCTTC
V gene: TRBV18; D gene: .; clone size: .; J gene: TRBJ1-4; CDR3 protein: CASSPDRNEKLFF; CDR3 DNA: TGTGCCAGCTCACCAGATCGTAATGAAAAACTGTTTTTT
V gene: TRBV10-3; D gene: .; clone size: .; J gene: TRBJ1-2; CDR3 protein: CAISESGGPYGYTF; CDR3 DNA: TGTGCCATCAGTGAGTCCGGGGGGCCCTATGGCTACACCTTC
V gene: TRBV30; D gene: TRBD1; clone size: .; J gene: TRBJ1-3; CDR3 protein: CAWDRGGTIYF; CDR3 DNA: TGTGCCTGGGACAGGGGAGGCACCATATATTTT
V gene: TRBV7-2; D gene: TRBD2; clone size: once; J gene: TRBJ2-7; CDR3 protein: CASSPGGLAVYYEQYF; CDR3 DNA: TGTGCCAGCAGCCCAGGGGGACTAGCGGTCTACTACGAGCAGTACTTC
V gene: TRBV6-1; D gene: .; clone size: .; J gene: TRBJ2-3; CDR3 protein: CASSEVAGGTDTQYF; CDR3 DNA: TGTGCCAGCAGTGAAGTCGCGGGTGGCACAGATACGCAGTATTTT
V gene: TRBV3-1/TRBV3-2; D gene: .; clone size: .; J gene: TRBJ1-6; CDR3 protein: CASSQETAINSPLHF; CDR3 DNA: TGTGCCAGCAGCCAAGAGACAGCCATTAATTCACCCCTCCACTTT
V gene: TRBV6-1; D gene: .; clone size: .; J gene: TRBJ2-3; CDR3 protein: CASSEHPTGDTQYF; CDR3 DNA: TGTGCCAGCAGTGAACATCCGACAGGCGATACGCAGTATTTT
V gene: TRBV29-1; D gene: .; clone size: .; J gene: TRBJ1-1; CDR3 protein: CSVPSGSPNTEAFF; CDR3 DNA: TGCAGCGTCCCGAGCGGCAGCCCGAACACTGAAGCTTTCTTT
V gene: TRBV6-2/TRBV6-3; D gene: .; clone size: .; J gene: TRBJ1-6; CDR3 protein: CASSQQVAPLHF; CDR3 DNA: TGTGCCAGCAGTCAACAGGTTGCACCCCTCCACTTT
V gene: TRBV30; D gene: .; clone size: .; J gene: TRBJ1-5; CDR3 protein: CAWSGGDGQPQHF; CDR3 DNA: TGTGCCTGGAGTGGGGGGGATGGTCAGCCCCAGCATTTT
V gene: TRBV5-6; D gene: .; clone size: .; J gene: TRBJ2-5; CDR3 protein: CASSPPAVRETQYF; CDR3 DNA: TGTGCCAGCAGCCCTCCGGCGGTTAGGGAGACCCAGTACTTC
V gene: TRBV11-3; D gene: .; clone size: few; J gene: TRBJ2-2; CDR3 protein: CASSSSGPGELFF; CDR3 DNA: TGTGCCAGCAGCTCCTCAGGTCCCGGGGAGCTGTTTTTT
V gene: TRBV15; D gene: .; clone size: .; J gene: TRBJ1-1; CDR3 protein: CATSSRGANTEAFF; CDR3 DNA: TGTGCCACCAGCAGTAGGGGGGCAAACACTGAAGCTTTCTTT
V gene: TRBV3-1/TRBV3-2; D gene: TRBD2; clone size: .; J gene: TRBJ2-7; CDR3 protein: CASSHVSGGFTYEQYF; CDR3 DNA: TGTGCCAGCAGCCATGTTAGCGGGGGGTTTACGTACGAGCAGTACTTC
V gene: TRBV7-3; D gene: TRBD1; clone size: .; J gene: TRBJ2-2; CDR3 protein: CASSLLTGFNTGELFF; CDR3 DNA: TGTGCCAGCAGCCTACTGACAGGGTTTAACACCGGGGAGCTGTTTTTT
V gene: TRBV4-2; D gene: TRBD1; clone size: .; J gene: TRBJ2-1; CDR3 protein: CASSLRDSSSYNEQFF; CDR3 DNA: TGTGCCAGCAGCCTTAGGGACAGTAGCTCCTACAATGAGCAGTTCTTC
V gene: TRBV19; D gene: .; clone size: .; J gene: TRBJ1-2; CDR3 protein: CATLRGPKALDGGYTF; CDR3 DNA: TGTGCCACTCTTCGGGGACCCAAGGCACTAGACGGCGGCTACACCTTC
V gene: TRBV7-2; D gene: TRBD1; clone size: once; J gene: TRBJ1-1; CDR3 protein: CASSSQGLKAVEAFF; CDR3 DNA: TGTGCCAGCAGCTCACAGGGGTTAAAGGCGGTAGAAGCTTTCTTT
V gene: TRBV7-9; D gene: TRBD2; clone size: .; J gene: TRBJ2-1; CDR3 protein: CASSAGLAGGRDEQFF; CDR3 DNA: TGTGCCAGCAGCGCGGGACTAGCGGGGGGGCGAGATGAGCAGTTCTTC
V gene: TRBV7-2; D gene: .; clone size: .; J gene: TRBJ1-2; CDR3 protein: CASSLTSGTYYGYTF; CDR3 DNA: TGTGCCAGCAGCTTAACTTCGGGGACCTATTATGGCTACACCTTC
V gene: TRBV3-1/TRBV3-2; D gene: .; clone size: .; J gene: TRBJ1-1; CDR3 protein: CASRRAGEPVRAFF; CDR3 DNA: TGTGCCAGCAGGCGGGCAGGGGAGCCTGTCCGGGCTTTCTTT
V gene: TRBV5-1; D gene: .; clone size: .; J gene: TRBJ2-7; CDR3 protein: CASTDRHPYEQYF; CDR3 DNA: TGCGCCAGCACGGACAGACACCCTTACGAGCAGTACTTC